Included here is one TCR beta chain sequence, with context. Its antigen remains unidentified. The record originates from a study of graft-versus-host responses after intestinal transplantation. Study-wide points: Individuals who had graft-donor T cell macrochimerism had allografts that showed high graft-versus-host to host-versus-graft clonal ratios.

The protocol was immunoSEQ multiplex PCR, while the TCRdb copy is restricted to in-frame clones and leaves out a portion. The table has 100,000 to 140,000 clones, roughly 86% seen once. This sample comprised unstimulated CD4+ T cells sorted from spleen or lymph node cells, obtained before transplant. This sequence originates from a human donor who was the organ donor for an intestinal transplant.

The CDR3: CASRVGTVSNQPQHF. DNA for the CDR3: TGTGCCAGTAGGGTCGGGACAGTTAGCAATCAGCCCCAGCATTTT. The V call is TRBV19, the J call TRBJ1-5, with TRBD1 matching over 7 bases. Germline CDR1 reads LNHDA; CDR2 reads SQIVND (reference sequence). V lost 6 bases, J lost 0 bases, and 5 bases stayed unmatched. This CDR3 region has 15 residues.